These 28 T cell receptor beta chains share one sample of origin, sequenced in a study of PD-L1 blockade in urothelial cancer. Sequencing was performed with immunoSEQ multiplex PCR; in TCRdb, only in-frame clones are kept and a portion is missing. The sample shows under 130,000 clones, roughly 88% of them seen only once. Sequencing was performed on PBMCs, taken around atezolizumab (anti-PD-L1) treatment. Receptors originate from a man in his fifties with urothelial cancer.

The rearrangement links TRBV6-5 to TRBJ1-1, with D uncertain. Germline lookup yields CDR1 MNHEY and CDR2 SVGAGI. This CDR3 has 11 amino acids. Trimming pared 6 bases from V and 8 bases from J, leaving 10 bases between. The CDR3 sequence: CASSRGGEAFF. CDR3 nucleotides: TGTGCCAGCAGCCGGGGTGGAGAAGCTTTCTTT.

The J gene is TRBJ2-3, the V gene TRBV7-9, with D possibly being TRBD1 (6 bases). The CDR3 length is 15 residues. Between the trimmed V and J ends, which lost 4 bases and 1 base, there was a span of 12 bases. The V gene's germline CDR1 is SEHNR and CDR2 FQNEAQ (reference sequence). CDR3 residues: CASSSPTGRTDTQYF. CDR3 sequence (DNA): TGTGCCAGCAGCTCCCCGACAGGCCGCACAGATACGCAGTATTTT.

The CDR3 DNA sequence: TGTGCCAGCAGTTACTCGGGGCTAGCGGGAGTCGAGCAGTACTTC. Translating it yields CASSYSGLAGVEQYF. The chain is built from TRBV6-5 and TRBJ2-7; 10 nucleotides align to TRBD2. CDR1 and CDR2 (germline): MNHEY, SVGAGI. J lost 6 bases, V lost 0 bases, and 5 bases had no gene match. The CDR3 runs 15 residues.

V usage is TRBV28 and J usage is TRBJ1-5; D not certain. V lost 2 bases to trimming and J lost 7 bases, with 6 bases between them. Germline CDR1 is MDHEN and CDR2 is SYDVKM. The CDR3 is made up of 12 amino acids. CDR3 in DNA: TGTGCCAGCAGTTTAGAGGTCCAGCCCCAGCATTTT. It is translated as CASSLEVQPQHF.

This chain links TRBV5-1 with TRBJ1-5; tentatively, D is TRBD1 (6 bases). This CDR3 contains 15 residues. The V end was cut by 1 base, the J end by 2 bases, with 10 bases between. CDR1 and CDR2 (germline): SGHRS, YFSETQ. CDR3 sequence reads: CASSLTGGGNQPQHF. As DNA, the CDR3 is TGCGCCAGCAGCTTGACGGGGGGCGGCAATCAGCCCCAGCATTTT.

The rearrangement uses TRBV27 and TRBJ2-5; weak D call: TRBD2 (7 bases). Trimming stripped 4 bases from V and 9 bases from J, with 24 bases between. CDR1 and CDR2 (germline): MNHEY, SMNVEV (reference sequence). This CDR3 region has 16 residues. Here the CDR3 DNA reads TGTGCCAGCAGTTCAGGACTAGGGGGTGGCGATTTGGCCCAGTACTTC. It specifies CASSSGLGGGDLAQYF.

The V call is TRBV7-8, the J call TRBJ2-5; the match to TRBD2 covers 9 bases. The CDR3 spans 16 residues. CDR1 SGHVS and CDR2 FQNEAQ come from the germline V gene. The V gene end was trimmed by 1 base and the J gene end by 4 bases; junction bases not matched to a gene: 7. For the CDR3, the DNA is TGTGCCAGCAGCTTAGGGGCTAGCGGGATTCTAGAGACCCAGTACTTC. Its protein product is CASSLGASGILETQYF.

The V call is TRBV19, the J call TRBJ1-4; unclear D gene. The CDR3 loop spans 14 amino acids. V was pared by 2 bases and J by 8 bases, with 12 bases between. Germline CDR1 is LNHDA and CDR2 is SQIVND (reference sequence). The CDR3 coding sequence is TGTGCCAGTAGTATATCCTCCCCTCCGGAAAAACTGTTTTTT. It specifies CASSISSPPEKLFF.

The gene calls are TRBV14 and TRBJ2-7, with TRBD2 matching over 8 bases. The CDR3 has 16 amino acids. Germline V gene lookup returns CDR1 SGHDN and CDR2 FVKESK. V shed 2 bases and J 3 bases; nucleotides not matched to a gene: 9. CDR3: CASSQRGGSGVYEQYF. The CDR3 DNA reads TGTGCCAGCAGCCAACGGGGGGGGAGTGGCGTCTACGAGCAGTACTTC.

This sequence joins TRBV6-1 and TRBJ2-7, with a possible D match to TRBD2 (5 bases). Per the germline V gene, CDR1 is MNHNS and CDR2 is SASEGT. Trimming took 6 bases from V and 6 from J, leaving 18 bases between them. CDR3 length: 14 residues. CDR3 sequence reads: CASRLISEAGEQYF. CDR3 DNA: TGTGCCAGCAGACTAATCTCGGAGGCTGGCGAGCAGTACTTC.

The gene calls are TRBV27 and TRBJ2-4, with D tentatively TRBD2 (5 bases). This CDR3 is 17 amino acids long. From germline, CDR1 is MNHEY and CDR2 SMNVEV (reference sequence). Trimming pared 6 bases from V and 2 bases from J, leaving 20 bases between. The CDR3 is CASSPGSGKRSKNIQYF. The CDR3 region has the DNA TGTGCCAGCAGCCCGGGGTCGGGGAAGAGGTCCAAAAACATTCAGTACTTC.

The rearrangement uses TRBV6-1 and TRBJ2-2; D is ambiguous. V lost 6 bases and J lost 1, with 12 bases in between. Per the germline V gene, CDR1 is MNHNS and CDR2 is SASEGT. The CDR3 length is 15 residues. Written as DNA, the CDR3 is TGTGCCAGCAGAGCCCTTAGCAGGAACACCGGGGAGCTGTTTTTT. It encodes CASRALSRNTGELFF.

This chain joins TRBV10-2 and TRBJ2-5; D remains unclear. Per germline, CDR1 WSHSY and CDR2 SAAADI. This CDR3 comprises 15 residues. V was cut by 3 bases and J by 8 bases, with 19 bases left in between. DNA of the CDR3: TGCGCCAGCAGTGATATCGAGGAATTAAGAGGAACCCAGTACTTC. Translated: CASSDIEELRGTQYF.

The CDR3, as DNA: TGTGCCACCAGCAGACCGGGACTAGCGGGTCAGTTCTTC. Protein sequence: CATSRPGLAGQFF. The chain recombines TRBV15 with TRBJ2-1, with 12 nucleotides matching TRBD2. CDR3 length: 13 residues. In germline, CDR1 is LNHNV, CDR2 YYDKDF (reference sequence). With 2 bases clipped from V and 13 bases from J, the junction kept 3 bases outside the gene matches.

This clone was seen more than once but under ten times. The chain joins TRBV21-1 to TRBJ2-7; TRBD2, as called in the table, went unchecked against the DNA. TRBV21-1 counts as a pseudogene. The CDR3 length is 19 residues. The CDR3 protein is CASSTKMVTSAGLVEEQYF. The CDR3 nucleotides are TGTGCCAGCAGCACCAAGATGGTGACTAGCGCGGGTTTAGTTGAAGAGCAGTACTTC.

The CDR3 here is CASSPPTSGGRYEQYF. CDR3 sequence (DNA): TGTGCCAGCAGCCCACCCACTAGCGGGGGACGCTACGAGCAGTACTTC. The V gene is TRBV27, the J gene TRBJ2-7; TRBD2 matches 11 bases. This CDR3 region has 16 residues. The germline V gene encodes CDR1 MNHEY and CDR2 SMNVEV (reference sequence). Unmatched junction bases numbered 10, after V lost 6 bases and J lost 3 bases.

Only a few counts were recorded for this clone. V is TRBV9 and J is TRBJ1-1; TRBD1 matches at 9 bases. Germline V CDR1 and CDR2: SGDLS, YYNGEE. V lost 3 bases, J lost 1 base, and 4 bases stayed unmatched. This CDR3 is built from 15 residues. The chain's CDR3 is CASSATDRGNTEAFF. In nucleotides, the CDR3 is TGTGCCAGCAGCGCAACGGACAGGGGGAACACTGAAGCTTTCTTT.

The gene calls are TRBV5-4 and TRBJ2-1; D may be TRBD2 (5 bases). CDR1 and CDR2 (germline): SGHNT, YYREEE (reference sequence). The CDR3 totals 15 residues. Deletions cut 4 bases from V and 4 bases from J, with 15 bases between. CDR3 sequence: CASSLLGGLYNEQFF. CDR3 DNA: TGTGCCAGCAGCCTCCTGGGTGGACTTTACAATGAGCAGTTCTTC. Full variable domain (remainder filled in from reference TRBV5-4 and TRBJ2-1): ETGVTQSPTHLIKTRGQQVTLRCSSQSGHNTVSWYQQALGQGPQFIFQYYREEENGRGNFPPRFSGLQFPNYSSELNVNALELDDSALYLCASSLLGGLYNEQFFGPGTRLTVL.

The gene calls are TRBV28 and TRBJ2-3; a possible D gene is TRBD1 (6 bases). This CDR3 is 16 amino acids long. Germline V gene lookup returns CDR1 MDHEN and CDR2 SYDVKM. V lost 5 bases, J lost 4 bases, and 19 bases lay in between. CDR3 protein: CASSPLTGPHPDTQYF. The CDR3 bases are TGTGCCAGCAGTCCACTGACAGGACCGCATCCAGATACGCAGTATTTT.

This clone was counted only a few times. The V and J genes are TRBV4-2 and TRBJ2-7; 7 bases align to TRBD2. Unmatched junction bases numbered 13, after V lost 1 base and J lost 1 base. There are 18 residues in the CDR3. Germline V gene sequence: CDR1 LGHNA, CDR2 YNFKEQ. The CDR3 region is CASSQAGSAGAPSYEQYF. The CDR3 nucleotides are TGTGCCAGCAGCCAAGCTGGTTCGGCGGGAGCCCCGTCCTACGAGCAGTACTTC.

The genes are TRBV27 and TRBJ2-7; 7 bases match TRBD2. The CDR3 spans 13 residues. In germline, CDR1 is MNHEY, CDR2 SMNVEV (reference sequence). The V segment lost 6 bases and the J segment 6 bases; nucleotides outside the gene matches: 8. This chain's CDR3 is CASSAGLSLEQYF. As DNA, the CDR3 is TGTGCCAGCAGCGCGGGACTATCCCTCGAGCAGTACTTC.

This rearrangement joins TRBV11-2 to TRBJ2-2; D is unresolved. Germline CDR1 is SGHAT and CDR2 is FQNNGV. Between the trimmed V and J ends, which lost 7 bases and 0 bases, there was a span of 9 bases. The CDR3 totals 14 residues. The CDR3 loop reads CASTQQSNTGELFF. As DNA, the CDR3 is TGTGCCAGCACACAGCAGTCGAACACCGGGGAGCTGTTTTTT.

The gene calls are TRBV28 and TRBJ2-5, with 10 bases matching TRBD2. V shed 4 bases, J shed 4 bases, and the junction held 12 bases outside the gene matches. The CDR3 extends over 17 amino acids. Germline V gives CDR1 MDHEN, CDR2 SYDVKM. This CDR3 is CASSWRGSGRAGETQYF. For the CDR3, the DNA is TGTGCCAGCAGTTGGCGAGGAAGCGGGAGGGCCGGAGAGACCCAGTACTTC. Full variable domain (remainder filled in from reference TRBV28 and TRBJ2-5): DVKVTQSSRYLVKRTGEKVFLECVQDMDHENMFWYRQDPGLGLRLIYFSYDVKMKEKGDIPEGYSVSREKKERFSLILESASTNQTSMYLCASSWRGSGRAGETQYFGPGTRLLVL.

This chain connects TRBV28 to TRBJ1-5, with a weak D call TRBD1 (5 bases). V shed 3 bases and J shed 5 bases, with 11 bases lying between them. The CDR3 extends over 14 amino acids. The V gene's germline CDR1 is MDHEN and CDR2 SYDVKM. DNA of the CDR3: TGTGCCAGCAGTTTGTCCCAGGGCCATCAGCCCCAGCATTTT. Amino acids: CASSLSQGHQPQHF.

The gene calls are TRBV7-2 and TRBJ2-7; 10 bases are shared with TRBD2. Unmatched junction bases numbered 8, after V lost 4 bases and J lost 2 bases. The germline gives CDR1 SGHTA, CDR2 FQGNSA. The length of the CDR3 is 16 residues. CDR3 in amino acids: CASSSRASGSTYEQYF. The DNA for the CDR3 is TGTGCCAGCAGCTCAAGGGCTAGCGGGAGCACCTACGAGCAGTACTTC.

The V and J genes are TRBV4-2 and TRBJ2-3, with TRBD1 identical over 11 bases. The CDR3 has 17 residues. Trimming at V came to 4 bases and at J to 2 bases, leaving 8 bases not matched to a gene. Germline values: CDR1 LGHNA, CDR2 YNFKEQ. The CDR3 DNA follows: TGTGCCAGCAGCCGGACAGGGGGCGCGGCGGACACAGATACGCAGTATTTT. As protein: CASSRTGGAADTDTQYF.

The rearrangement links TRBV10-3 to TRBJ2-5, with 12 bases lining up with TRBD2. V was clipped by 10 bases and J by 13 bases; unmatched bases: 25. The CDR3 is 17 residues long. The germline V gene encodes CDR1 ENHRY and CDR2 SYGVKD. CDR3 DNA: TGTGCCAACCCTACCCCGACCGAGGGACTAGCGGGCGGGGGGGGGTACTTC. Its protein product is CANPTPTEGLAGGGGYF.

The genes are TRBV28 and TRBJ1-5; D perhaps matches TRBD1 (5 bases). Germline V CDR1 and CDR2: MDHEN, SYDVKM. Trimming pared 4 bases from V and 5 bases from J, leaving 15 bases between. The CDR3 consists of 15 residues. For the CDR3, the DNA is TGTGCCAGCAGTTCCCCGGGGGGGTGGGATCAGCCCCAGCATTTT. Translating gives CASSSPGGWDQPQHF.